The clone carrying this TCR beta chain has a handful of counts. Its matching antigen is unknown. A second PCR of about 7 to 12 cycles used a sample-barcoded 5' primer and a J-beta primer mix. A single record per CDR3 protein comes from TCRdb applying MiXCR to the 5' RACE reads. The data show fewer than 1,200,000 distinct CDR3 sequences, roughly 24% seen once. This entry is derived from a study of blood T cells in healthy people across ages. General study findings and limits: Calculation of diversity from one million T cells yielded estimates considered to be underestimates.

Per the germline V gene, CDR1 is SGHVS and CDR2 is FNYEAQ. The CDR3 has 15 amino acids. Trimming shortened V by 1 base and J by 7 bases, and 14 bases separated the two germline ends. The same data also went into a second study, on T cells of mothers and their children.

This chain connects TRBV7-6 to TRBJ1-5; D not resolved. This receptor was taken from a girl aged 2 to 9 in good health. What was sequenced was blood. CDR3 nucleotide sequence: TGTGCCAGCAGCTTAGTGTCTCAGATAGTCCAGCCCCAGCATTTT. Translating it yields CASSLVSQIVQPQHF.